Sequencing of this T cell receptor beta chain was carried out in a study of response to subunit inactivated influenza vaccine. The CDR3 runs 11 residues. Germline V CDR1 and CDR2: SGHRS, YFSETQ. V was shortened by 4 bases and J by 6 bases, with 8 bases between the two germline ends. TCRdb reanalysed the RT-PCR reads using MiXCR and keeps one entry per CDR3 protein. The sample has 590,000 or so distinct CDR3 sequences; approximately 14% are singletons. J is TRBJ2-7 and V is TRBV5-1; D is ambiguous. The TCR comes from a middle-aged man who received an inactivated influenza vaccine. The sample was PBMCs from blood, taken less than 15 days before vaccination. The CDR3 is CASSVPGEQYF. The DNA of the CDR3 is TGCGCCAGCAGCGTTCCCGGCGAGCAGTACTTC.